This T cell receptor (beta chain) was obtained from a study of quantifying T cell responses using KT2 cells. The wider study: cDNA was made from DNase-treated RNA using alpha and beta constant primers.

Known numbers of the T cell clone KT2 were added to PBMC. Fixed numbers of PBMC received varying amounts of KT2 cells. Each cDNA got a UMI-containing oligo ligated at its 3' end. First-round PCR used 4 cycles and beta primers RC1.1 and RC1.2 covering TRBC1 and TRBC2. Separate processing of TCR alpha and beta chains began at the second PCR. TCRdb reprocessed the UMI-ligation and nested PCR reads with MiXCR, giving one entry per CDR3 protein. The data hold tens of thousands of distinct CDR3 sequences, with 7.3% observed a single time. The study's findings and limits: KT2 sequence counts showed saturation when very many KT2 cells were spiked in.

This clonotype occurred many times. Antigen: not known. The TCR was taken from a human donor. Sequencing input: PBMCs spiked with cells of the T cell clone KT2.

CDR3 in amino acids: CASSLSVLNQPQHF. The CDR3 nucleotides are TGTGCCAGCAGTTTATCAGTACTCAATCAGCCCCAGCATTTT. V usage is TRBV12-3 or TRBV12-4 and J usage is TRBJ1-5; D unresolved. CDR3 length equals 14 residues. Deletions cut 2 bases from V and 3 bases from J, with 8 bases between.